This T cell receptor (beta chain) was documented in a study of identical twins. V lost 1 base, J lost 1 base, and 22 bases lay in between. This CDR3 is built from 18 residues. Germline V lookup: CDR1 DFQATT, CDR2 SNEGSKA (reference sequence). Unique molecular identifiers were present on cDNA, and template switching added a universal primer site. TCRdb used MiXCR to reprocess the 5' RACE reads, holding one entry per CDR3 protein. Of around 1.7 million distinct CDR3 sequences listed, roughly a third are singletons. The gene calls are TRBV20-1 and TRBJ1-1, with a tentative D call TRBD1 (5 bases). The TCR originated in a newborn girl in good health. The sequenced material came from cord blood. CDR3 nucleotides: TGCAGTGCTAGAGGGCCCTTAGGGACCAAAGGACGGAACACTGAAGCTTTCTTT. As protein: CSARGPLGTKGRNTEAFF.